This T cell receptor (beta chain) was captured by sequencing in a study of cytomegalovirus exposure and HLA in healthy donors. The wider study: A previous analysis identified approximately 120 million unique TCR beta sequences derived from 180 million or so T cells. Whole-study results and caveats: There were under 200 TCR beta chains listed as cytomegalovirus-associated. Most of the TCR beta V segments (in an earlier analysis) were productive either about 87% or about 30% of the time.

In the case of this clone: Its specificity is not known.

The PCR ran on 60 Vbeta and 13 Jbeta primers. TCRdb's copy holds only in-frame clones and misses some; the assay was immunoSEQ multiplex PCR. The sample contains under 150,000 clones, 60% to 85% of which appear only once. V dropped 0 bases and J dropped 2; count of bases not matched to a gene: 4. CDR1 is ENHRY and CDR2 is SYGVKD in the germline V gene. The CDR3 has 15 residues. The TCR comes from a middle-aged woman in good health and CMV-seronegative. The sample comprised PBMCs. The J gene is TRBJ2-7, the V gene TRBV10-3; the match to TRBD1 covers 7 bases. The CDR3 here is CAISESKTGTYEQYF. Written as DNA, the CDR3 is TGTGCCATCAGTGAGTCAAAGACAGGGACCTACGAGCAGTACTTC.